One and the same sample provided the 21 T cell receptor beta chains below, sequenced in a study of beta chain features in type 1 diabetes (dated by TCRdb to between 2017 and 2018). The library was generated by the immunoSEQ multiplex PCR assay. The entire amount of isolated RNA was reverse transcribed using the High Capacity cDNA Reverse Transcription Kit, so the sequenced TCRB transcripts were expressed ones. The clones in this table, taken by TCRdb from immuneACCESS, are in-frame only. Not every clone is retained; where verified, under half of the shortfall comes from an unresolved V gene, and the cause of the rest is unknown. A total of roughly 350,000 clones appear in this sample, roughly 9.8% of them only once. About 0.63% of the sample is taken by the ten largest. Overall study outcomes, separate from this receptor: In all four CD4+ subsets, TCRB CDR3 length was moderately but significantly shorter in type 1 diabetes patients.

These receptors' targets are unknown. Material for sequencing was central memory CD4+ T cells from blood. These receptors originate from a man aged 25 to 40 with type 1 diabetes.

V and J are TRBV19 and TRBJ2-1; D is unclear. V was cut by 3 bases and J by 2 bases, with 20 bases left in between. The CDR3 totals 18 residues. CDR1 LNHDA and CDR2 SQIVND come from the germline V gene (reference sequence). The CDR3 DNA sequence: TGTGCCAGTAGTATGACCGGGTTAGCCTTCGCCGCCTACAATGAGCAGTTCTTC. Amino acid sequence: CASSMTGLAFAAYNEQFF.

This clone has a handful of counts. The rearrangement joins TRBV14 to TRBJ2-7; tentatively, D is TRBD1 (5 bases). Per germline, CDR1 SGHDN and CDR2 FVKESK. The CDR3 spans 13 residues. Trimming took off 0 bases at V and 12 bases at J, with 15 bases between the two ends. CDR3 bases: TGTGCCAGCAGCCAAGATAGGCTGGGGCACACGTACTTC. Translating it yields CASSQDRLGHTYF.

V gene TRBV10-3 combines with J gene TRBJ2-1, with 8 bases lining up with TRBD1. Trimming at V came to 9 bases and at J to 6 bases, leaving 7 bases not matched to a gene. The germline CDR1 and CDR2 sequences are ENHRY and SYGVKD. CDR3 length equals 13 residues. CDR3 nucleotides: TGTGCCATTTTCGGACAGGGTGCCAATGAGCAGTTCTTC. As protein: CAIFGQGANEQFF.

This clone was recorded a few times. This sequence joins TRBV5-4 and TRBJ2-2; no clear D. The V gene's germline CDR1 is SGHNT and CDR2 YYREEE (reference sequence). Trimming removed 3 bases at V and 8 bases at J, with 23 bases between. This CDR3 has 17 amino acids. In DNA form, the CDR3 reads TGTGCCAGCAGCTCCCTCCTATTTCGGAGTAGAGGAGGGGAGCTGTTTTTT. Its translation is CASSSLLFRSRGGELFF.

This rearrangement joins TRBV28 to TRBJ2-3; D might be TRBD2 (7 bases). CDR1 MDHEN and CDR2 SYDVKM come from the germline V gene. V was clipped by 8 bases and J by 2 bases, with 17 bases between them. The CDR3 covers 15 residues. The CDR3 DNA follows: TGTGCCAGCCGGGGAGGGGGGCAGAACACAGATACGCAGTATTTT. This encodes CASRGGGQNTDTQYF.

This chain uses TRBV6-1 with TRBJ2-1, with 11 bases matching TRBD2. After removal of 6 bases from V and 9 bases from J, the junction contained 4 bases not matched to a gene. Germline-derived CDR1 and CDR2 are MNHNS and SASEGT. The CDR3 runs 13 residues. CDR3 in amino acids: CASRLGLAGEQFF. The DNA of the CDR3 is TGTGCCAGCAGGCTAGGACTAGCGGGTGAGCAGTTCTTC.

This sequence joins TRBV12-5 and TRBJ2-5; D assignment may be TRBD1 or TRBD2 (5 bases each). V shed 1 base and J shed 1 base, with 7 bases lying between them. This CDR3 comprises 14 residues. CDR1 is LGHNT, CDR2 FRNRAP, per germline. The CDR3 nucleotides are TGTGCTAGTGGTTTGGGGGACGGCCAAGAGACCCAGTACTTC. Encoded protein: CASGLGDGQETQYF.

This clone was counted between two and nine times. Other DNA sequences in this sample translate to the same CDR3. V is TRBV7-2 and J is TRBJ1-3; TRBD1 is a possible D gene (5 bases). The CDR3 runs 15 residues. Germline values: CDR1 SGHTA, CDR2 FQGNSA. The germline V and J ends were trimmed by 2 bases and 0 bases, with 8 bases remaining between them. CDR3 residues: CASSLTGGSGNTIYF. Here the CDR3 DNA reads TGTGCCAGCAGCTTAACAGGAGGCTCTGGAAACACCATATATTTT.

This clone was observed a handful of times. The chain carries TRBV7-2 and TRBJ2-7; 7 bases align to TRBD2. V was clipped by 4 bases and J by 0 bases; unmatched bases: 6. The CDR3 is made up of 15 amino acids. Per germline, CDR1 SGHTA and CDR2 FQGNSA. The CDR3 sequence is CASSSFPGGSYEQYF. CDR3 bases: TGTGCCAGCAGCTCTTTCCCGGGAGGCTCCTACGAGCAGTACTTC.

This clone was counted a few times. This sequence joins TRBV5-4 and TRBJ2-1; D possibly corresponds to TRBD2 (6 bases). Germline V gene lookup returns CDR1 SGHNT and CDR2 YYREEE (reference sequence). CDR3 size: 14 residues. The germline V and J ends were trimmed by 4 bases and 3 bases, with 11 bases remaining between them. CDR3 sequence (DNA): TGTGCCAGCAGCCCTGGGACTTACTACAATGAGCAGTTCTTC. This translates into CASSPGTYYNEQFF.

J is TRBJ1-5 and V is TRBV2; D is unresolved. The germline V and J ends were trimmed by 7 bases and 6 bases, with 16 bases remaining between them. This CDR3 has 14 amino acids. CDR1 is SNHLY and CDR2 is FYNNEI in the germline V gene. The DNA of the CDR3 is TGTGCCAGCATGAGTCTCCCCGGAGGTCAGCCCCAGCATTTT. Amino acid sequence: CASMSLPGGQPQHF.

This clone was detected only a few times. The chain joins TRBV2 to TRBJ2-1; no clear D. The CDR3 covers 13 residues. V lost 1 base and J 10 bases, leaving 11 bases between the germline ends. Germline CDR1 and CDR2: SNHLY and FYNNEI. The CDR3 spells CASSEESRGEQFF. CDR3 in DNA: TGTGCCAGCAGTGAAGAATCCCGCGGAGAGCAGTTCTTC.

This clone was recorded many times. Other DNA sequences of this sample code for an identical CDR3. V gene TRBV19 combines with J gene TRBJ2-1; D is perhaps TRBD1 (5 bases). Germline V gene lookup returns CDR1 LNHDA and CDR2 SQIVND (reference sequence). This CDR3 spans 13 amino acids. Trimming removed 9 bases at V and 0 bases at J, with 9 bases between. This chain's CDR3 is CASRQSSYNEQFF. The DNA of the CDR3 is TGTGCCAGCAGACAGAGCTCCTACAATGAGCAGTTCTTC. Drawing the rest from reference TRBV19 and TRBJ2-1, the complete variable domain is DGGITQSPKYLFRKEGQNVTLSCEQNLNHDAMYWYRQDPGQGLRLIYYSQIVNDFQKGDIAEGYSVSREKKESFPLTVTSAQKNPTAFYLCASRQSSYNEQFFGPGTRLTVL.

The CDR3 is CASSQGSGYTF. The CDR3 DNA reads TGTGCCAGCAGTCAGGGGTCCGGCTACACCTTC. The chain couples TRBV6-6 to TRBJ1-2; possibly TRBD1 for D (6 bases). Trimming left V 5 bases short and J 8 bases short, with 9 bases between. Germline CDR1 is MNHNY and CDR2 is SVGAGI (reference sequence). This CDR3 has 11 residues.

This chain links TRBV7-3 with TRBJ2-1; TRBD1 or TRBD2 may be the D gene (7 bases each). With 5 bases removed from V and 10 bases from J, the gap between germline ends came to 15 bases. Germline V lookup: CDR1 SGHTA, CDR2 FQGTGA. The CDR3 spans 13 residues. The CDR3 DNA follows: TGTGCCAGCAGCCCCAACAGGGGAGGGGAGCAGTTCTTC. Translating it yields CASSPNRGGEQFF.

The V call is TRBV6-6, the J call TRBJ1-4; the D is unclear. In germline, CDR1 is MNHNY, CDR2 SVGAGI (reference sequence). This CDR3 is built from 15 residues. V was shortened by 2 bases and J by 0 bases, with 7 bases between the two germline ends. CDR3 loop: CASSYKSATNEKLFF. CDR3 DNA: TGTGCCAGCAGTTACAAGTCAGCAACTAATGAAAAACTGTTTTTT.

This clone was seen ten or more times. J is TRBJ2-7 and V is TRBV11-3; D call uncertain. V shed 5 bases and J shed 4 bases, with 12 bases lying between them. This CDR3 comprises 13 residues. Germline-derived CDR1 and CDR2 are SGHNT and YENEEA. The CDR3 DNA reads TGTGCCAGCAGCCCTGGCGGCGCGTACGAGCAGTACTTC. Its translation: CASSPGGAYEQYF.

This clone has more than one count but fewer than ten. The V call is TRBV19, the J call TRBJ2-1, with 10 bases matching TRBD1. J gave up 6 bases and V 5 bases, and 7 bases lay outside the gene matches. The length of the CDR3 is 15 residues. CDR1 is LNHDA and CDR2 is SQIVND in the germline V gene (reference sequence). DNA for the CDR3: TGTGCCAGTAGTGTGGCCGGGACAGGGGCCAATGAGCAGTTCTTC. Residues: CASSVAGTGANEQFF.

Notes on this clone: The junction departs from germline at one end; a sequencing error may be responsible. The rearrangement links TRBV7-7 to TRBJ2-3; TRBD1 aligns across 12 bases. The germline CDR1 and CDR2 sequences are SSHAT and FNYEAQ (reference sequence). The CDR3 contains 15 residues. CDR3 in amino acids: CASSTGTGGPDTQYF. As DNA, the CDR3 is TGTGCTAGCAGCACAGGGACAGGGGGCCCAGATACGCAGTATTTT.

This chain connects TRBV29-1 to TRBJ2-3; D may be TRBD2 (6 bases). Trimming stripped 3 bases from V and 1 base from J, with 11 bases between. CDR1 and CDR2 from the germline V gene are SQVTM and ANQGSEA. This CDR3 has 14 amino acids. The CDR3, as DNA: TGCAGCGTTGATGGGACTTCGGGCACAGATACGCAGTATTTT. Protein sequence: CSVDGTSGTDTQYF.

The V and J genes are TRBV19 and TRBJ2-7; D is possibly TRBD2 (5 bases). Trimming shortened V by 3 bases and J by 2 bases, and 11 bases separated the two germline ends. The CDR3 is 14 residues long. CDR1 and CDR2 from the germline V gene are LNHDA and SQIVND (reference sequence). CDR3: CASSIGSLTYEQYF. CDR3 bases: TGTGCCAGTAGTATTGGGAGTCTTACCTACGAGCAGTACTTC. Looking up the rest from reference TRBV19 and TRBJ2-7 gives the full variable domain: DGGITQSPKYLFRKEGQNVTLSCEQNLNHDAMYWYRQDPGQGLRLIYYSQIVNDFQKGDIAEGYSVSREKKESFPLTVTSAQKNPTAFYLCASSIGSLTYEQYFGPGTRLTVT.